The TCR beta chain under discussion was sequenced for a study of blood T cell repertoires in COVID-19. Study in general: The United States, Italy and Spain provided the acute and convalescent COVID-19 samples. The analysed material was cDNA or gDNA that came from T cells, B-cell-depleted T cells, or PBMCs.

In germline, CDR1 is LNHDA, CDR2 SQIVND (reference sequence). The CDR3 has 16 amino acids. The V end lost 4 bases, the J end lost 4 bases, and 19 bases lay between the germline ends. TCRdb's copy holds only in-frame clones and misses some; the assay was immunoSEQ multiplex PCR. The sample consists of approximately 100,000 clones, about 80% of them appearing once. This TCR came from a woman older than 75 with active or convalescent COVID-19. Sequenced input: peripheral blood. This chain connects TRBV19 to TRBJ1-2; tentative D call: TRBD1 (5 bases). CDR3 coding DNA: TGTGCCAGTAGTACCAACTGGGGCCCGGAACTCTATGGCTACACCTTC. Its protein is CASSTNWGPELYGYTF.